Following are 32 T cell receptor beta chains from one sample sequenced in a study of cytomegalovirus exposure and HLA in healthy donors (dated by TCRdb to 2015 to 2018). To prepare the library, the immunoSEQ multiplex PCR assay was applied. For the multiplex PCR, a mixture combining 60 forward primers for TCR Vbeta segments and 13 reverse primers for TCR Jbeta segments was used. This is the immuneACCESS table as TCRdb keeps it, with only in-frame sequences that have V and J called. A part of the clones is gone; compared with another copy, unresolved V genes explain less than half, and the rest is unexplained. The sample has about 210,000 clones on record, more than 75% of them singletons. 6% of the sample lies in the top ten. Sequencing used PBMCs. The origin of the receptors is a middle-aged man in good health and CMV-seropositive.

The chain uses TRBV29-1 and TRBJ1-5, with TRBD1 matching 10 bases. The junction had 8 bases not matched to a gene; V was cut back by 6 bases and J by 3 bases. The CDR3 is 15 residues long. Looked up from germline, CDR1 is SQVTM and CDR2 is ANQGSEA. CDR3 in amino acids: CSVVPGQGNNQPQHF. In DNA, the CDR3 is TGCAGCGTGGTTCCGGGACAGGGGAACAATCAGCCCCAGCATTTT.

This clone was counted only a few times. V and J are TRBV5-6 and TRBJ2-4; TRBD1 agrees at 7 bases. Germline trimming cut 1 base from V and 1 base from J; bases unmatched to any gene: 2. Germline lookup yields CDR1 SGHDT and CDR2 YYEEEE. CDR3 length: 15 amino acids. The CDR3 is CASSLKGAAKNIQYF. The CDR3 DNA sequence: TGTGCCAGCAGCTTGAAGGGGGCGGCCAAAAACATTCAGTACTTC. The full variable domain, completed using reference TRBV5-6 and TRBJ2-4, is DAGVTQSPTHLIKTRGQQVTLRCSPKSGHDTVSWYQQALGQGPQFIFQYYEEEERQRGNFPDRFSGHQFPNYSSELNVNALLLGDSALYLCASSLKGAAKNIQYFGAGTRLSVL.

This rearrangement joins TRBV5-4 to TRBJ2-5, with 7 bases fitting TRBD2. V shed 9 bases, J shed 1 base, and the junction held 12 bases outside the gene matches. CDR3 length equals 15 residues. Per the germline V gene, CDR1 is SGHNT and CDR2 is YYREEE (reference sequence). The CDR3 sequence: CATSTTAGTQETQYF. As DNA, the CDR3 is TGTGCCACCTCGACTACAGCGGGGACCCAAGAGACCCAGTACTTC.

This clone was seen a few times. An end of the junction differs from the germline gene, which may be a read error. V usage is TRBV9 and J usage is TRBJ2-1; D remains ambiguous. The CDR3 is 16 amino acids. CDR1 is SGDLS, CDR2 YYNGEE, per germline. This CDR3 is CASSPRPATVYNELFF. Here the CDR3 DNA reads TGTGCCAGCAGCCCTCGTCCCGCGACTGTCTACAATGAGCTGTTCTTC.

The V call is TRBV7-9, the J call TRBJ1-4; TRBD1 agrees at 7 bases. Germline V CDR1 and CDR2: SEHNR, FQNEAQ (reference sequence). V lost 8 bases to trimming and J lost 7 bases; unmatched junction nucleotides: 4. This CDR3 spans 12 amino acids. The CDR3 coding sequence is TGTGCCAGCCAGGGGGGATTTGAAAAACTGTTTTTT. Its translation is CASQGGFEKLFF.

J is TRBJ2-7 and V is TRBV6-6, with 7 bases fitting TRBD1. The length of the CDR3 is 14 residues. Germline lookup yields CDR1 MNHNY and CDR2 SVGAGI (reference sequence). The V gene end was trimmed by 5 bases and the J gene end by 2 bases; junction bases not matched to a gene: 6. The CDR3 nucleotides read TGTGCCAGCAGTCCCGGACAGGCAACCTACGAGCAGTACGTC. It specifies CASSPGQATYEQYV.

This clone was seen a handful of times. The V gene is TRBV6-1, the J gene TRBJ2-5; TRBD2 agrees at 12 bases. This CDR3 region has 15 residues. The ends lost 3 bases at V and 4 bases at J; junction bases unmatched: 3. Germline assignment: CDR1 MNHNS and CDR2 SASEGT. DNA for the CDR3: TGTGCCAGCAGTGAGCCGGGACTAGCGGGAGAGACCCAGTACTTC. This encodes CASSEPGLAGETQYF.

The chain has TRBV7-3 and TRBJ2-3; maybe TRBD1 (6 bases). The CDR3 spans 14 residues. The germline CDR1 and CDR2 sequences are SGHTA and FQGTGA. Trimming stripped 5 bases from V and 2 bases from J, with 11 bases between. The CDR3 bases are TGTGCCAGCAGCCGTGGGGGCCTCACAGATACGCAGTATTTT. Translating gives CASSRGGLTDTQYF.

This clone was recorded only once. This chain joins TRBV5-1 and TRBJ2-1, with 10 positions matching TRBD2. Germline CDR1 is SGHRS and CDR2 is YFSETQ. There are 14 residues in the CDR3. V dropped 6 bases and J dropped 9; count of bases not matched to a gene: 9. This chain's CDR3 is CASNGLAGVFEQFF. The CDR3 nucleotides read TGCGCCAGCAATGGGCTAGCGGGAGTGTTTGAGCAGTTCTTC. Full variable domain (outside the CDR3, taken from reference TRBV5-1 and TRBJ2-1): KAGVTQTPRYLIKTRGQQVTLSCSPISGHRSVSWYQQTPGQGLQFLFEYFSETQRNKGNFPGRFSGRQFSNSRSEMNVSTLELGDSALYLCASNGLAGVFEQFFGPGTRLTVL.

This clone was seen a few times. This chain links TRBV7-9 with TRBJ1-3; 7 bases are a match to TRBD1. CDR3 length equals 16 residues. Germline lookup yields CDR1 SEHNR and CDR2 FQNEAQ (reference sequence). V lost 3 bases to trimming and J lost 0 bases; unmatched junction nucleotides: 5. The CDR3 nucleotides read TGTGCCAGCAGCTTTCAGGGGGGTAGCTCTGGAAACACCATATATTTT. This encodes CASSFQGGSSGNTIYF.

The genes are TRBV12-5 and TRBJ2-7; D not resolved. The V end lost 3 bases, the J end lost 4 bases, and 10 bases lay between the germline ends. Germline V gene data show CDR1 as LGHNT and CDR2 as FRNRAP. The CDR3 runs 13 residues. CDR3 in DNA: TGTGCTAGTGGTTTTACCCAGAGGTACGAGCAGTACTTC. This encodes CASGFTQRYEQYF.

The chain couples TRBV30 to TRBJ2-1; TRBD2 matches 8 bases. Looked up from germline, CDR1 is GTSNPN and CDR2 is SVGIG (reference sequence). The CDR3 extends over 13 amino acids. The junction had 5 bases not matched to a gene; V was cut back by 1 base and J by 9 bases. The CDR3, as DNA: TGTGCCTGGAGTGGAACTAGCGGTCCTGAGCAGTTCTTC. This sequence encodes CAWSGTSGPEQFF.

V is TRBV5-4 and J is TRBJ2-7; TRBD1 matches 11 bases. CDR1 is SGHNT and CDR2 is YYREEE in the germline V gene (reference sequence). Trimming took 2 bases from V and 2 from J; bases not matched to a gene: 9. The CDR3 spans 17 residues. In nucleotides, the CDR3 is TGTGCCAGCAGCTTTTGGGGCCGGGACAGGGGGACCTACGAGCAGTACGTC. Its protein product is CASSFWGRDRGTYEQYV.

The genes are TRBV5-8 and TRBJ1-1; maybe TRBD1 (6 bases). The germline V gene has CDR1 SGHTS and CDR2 YDEGEE. The V end was cut by 4 bases, the J end by 8 bases, with 15 bases between. The CDR3 is 13 residues long. The chain's CDR3 is CASSSDRQGEAFF. In DNA form, the CDR3 reads TGTGCCAGCAGCAGCGACAGGCAGGGGGAAGCTTTCTTT. The whole variable domain, filled in from reference TRBV5-8 and TRBJ1-1, reads EAGVTQSPTHLIKTRGQQATLRCSPISGHTSVYWYQQALGLGLQFLLWYDEGEERNRGNFPPRFSGRQFPNYSSELNVNALELEDSALYLCASSSDRQGEAFFGQGTRLTVV.

The V and J genes are TRBV6-5 and TRBJ1-3; no firm D call. Germline V gene data show CDR1 as MNHEY and CDR2 as SVGAGI. This CDR3 region has 16 residues. V was shortened by 0 bases and J by 3 bases, with 12 bases between the two germline ends. The CDR3 DNA sequence: TGTGCCAGCAGTTACTCGAGGGAGTTGGGTGGAAACACCATATATTTT. Its translation is CASSYSRELGGNTIYF.

V and J are TRBV21-1 and TRBJ2-1; TRBD2, the table's D call, was not compared with the DNA. TRBV21-1 is an annotated pseudogene. This CDR3 is built from 18 residues. CDR3 sequence reads: CASSKVWPSGMGCDEQFF. CDR3 sequence (DNA): TGTGCCAGCAGCAAAGTATGGCCTAGCGGGATGGGGTGCGATGAGCAGTTCTTC.

The rearrangement links TRBV19 to TRBJ1-4, with TRBD1 identical over 7 bases. V lost 6 bases to trimming and J lost 4 bases; unmatched junction nucleotides: 2. CDR1 is LNHDA, CDR2 SQIVND, per germline (reference sequence). The CDR3 loop spans 13 amino acids. In DNA form, the CDR3 reads TGTGCCAGTAGGAACAGGGGTAATGAAAAACTGTTTTTT. Translated: CASRNRGNEKLFF.

The chain recombines TRBV30 with TRBJ1-2, with D possibly TRBD1 on 6 matching bases. The CDR3 covers 12 residues. CDR1 GTSNPN and CDR2 SVGIG come from the germline V gene (reference sequence). Trimming cost V 4 bases and J 6 bases, with 12 bases left between them. Here the CDR3 DNA reads TGTGCCTGGATGGGGGGGCTAAATGGCTACACCTTC. It specifies CAWMGGLNGYTF.

This chain uses TRBV2 with TRBJ2-3; D unclear. Deletions cut 6 bases from V and 6 bases from J, with 10 bases between. The length of the CDR3 is 12 residues. Germline-derived CDR1 and CDR2 are SNHLY and FYNNEI. Written as DNA, the CDR3 is TGTGCCAGCAGGCCATTAGTGGATACGCAGTATTTT. Translation: CASRPLVDTQYF.

V gene TRBV7-3 combines with J gene TRBJ1-2; no clear D gene. The CDR3 has 13 residues. Trimming left V 5 bases short and J 4 bases short, with 11 bases between. Germline V gene lookup returns CDR1 SGHTA and CDR2 FQGTGA. CDR3 in amino acids: CASSPRLGYGYTF. The CDR3, as DNA: TGTGCCAGCAGCCCGCGACTAGGCTATGGCTACACCTTC.

The chain combines TRBV7-8 with TRBJ2-1, with D possibly matching TRBD1 (5 bases). The germline V gene encodes CDR1 SGHVS and CDR2 FQNEAQ. The CDR3 has 16 amino acids. The V gene lost 5 bases and the J gene lost 0 bases, with 14 bases spanning the gap. Here the CDR3 DNA reads TGTGCCAGCAGCACTTCAGGGTACAGCTCCTACAATGAGCAGTTCTTC. Residues: CASSTSGYSSYNEQFF.

In regard to this clone: A much larger clone differs by one base, so this may be a read error. Other DNA variants within this sample encode the same CDR3. The chain uses TRBV9 and TRBJ1-1, with unresolved D. Germline V gene data show CDR1 as SGDLS and CDR2 as YYNGEE. Trimming pared 4 bases from V and 0 bases from J, leaving 7 bases between. The CDR3 extends over 13 amino acids. The CDR3 coding sequence is TGTGCCAGCAGCCCTACAGTGAACACTGAAGCTTTCTTT. It specifies CASSPTVNTEAFF. Drawing the rest from reference TRBV9 and TRBJ1-1, the complete variable domain is DSGVTQTPKHLITATGQRVTLRCSPRSGDLSVYWYQQSLDQGLQFLIQYYNGEERAKGNILERFSAQQFPDLHSELNLSSLELGDSALYFCASSPTVNTEAFFGQGTRLTVV.

The CDR3 DNA reads as TGCGCCAGCAGTGGGGACAGGGTGAGCAACACCGGGGAGCTGTTTTTT. Protein: CASSGDRVSNTGELFF. J is TRBJ2-2 and V is TRBV10-1; the match to TRBD1 covers 9 bases. In germline, CDR1 is WNHNN, CDR2 SYGVQD (reference sequence). The length of the CDR3 is 16 residues. The trim removed 4 bases at V and 2 bases at J, leaving 5 bases unmatched.

V is TRBV7-9 and J is TRBJ2-1; 8 positions match TRBD2. V trimming: 5 bases; J trimming: 9 bases; junction bases outside the gene matches: 12. CDR3 size: 15 residues. Germline CDR1 SEHNR, CDR2 FQNEAQ (reference sequence). CDR3 loop: CASSPNSGSFSEQFF. CDR3 sequence (DNA): TGTGCCAGCAGCCCCAACAGCGGGAGTTTCAGTGAGCAGTTCTTC.

The chain employs TRBV10-2 and TRBJ2-7; no firm D call. This CDR3 is 14 amino acids long. Germline V CDR1 and CDR2: WSHSY, SAAADI. Trimming took 6 bases from V and 3 from J, leaving 15 bases between them. This chain's CDR3 is CASSVTGNYYEQYV. The CDR3 DNA sequence: TGCGCCAGCAGCGTGACGGGTAATTACTACGAGCAGTACGTC.

V and J are TRBV6-1 and TRBJ2-2; TRBD1 might be the D (5 bases). This CDR3 has 15 residues. V was pared by 9 bases and J by 7 bases, with 21 bases between. Per the germline V gene, CDR1 is MNHNS and CDR2 is SASEGT. The CDR3 DNA sequence: TGTGCCAGTCAATCCGCACCAGGGATTGTCGGGGAGCTGTTTTTT. Translating it yields CASQSAPGIVGELFF.

The chain couples TRBV19 to TRBJ2-1, with 10 bases fitting TRBD2. The germline gives CDR1 LNHDA, CDR2 SQIVND (reference sequence). CDR3 length: 16 residues. The V gene end was trimmed by 4 bases and the J gene end by 1 base; junction bases not matched to a gene: 4. The chain's CDR3 is CASSTRTSGSYNEQFF. CDR3 nucleotide sequence: TGTGCCAGTAGTACCAGGACTAGCGGTTCCTACAATGAGCAGTTCTTC.

The CDR3 bases are TGTGCCAGCAGCCAAGATTTTGGGCAGGGCTACGAGCAGTACTTC. Translation: CASSQDFGQGYEQYF. The V and J genes are TRBV4-2 and TRBJ2-7; a possible D gene is TRBD1 (5 bases). Trimming removed 0 bases at V and 3 bases at J, with 12 bases between. Germline V gives CDR1 LGHNA, CDR2 YNFKEQ. The CDR3 extends over 15 amino acids.

The V gene is TRBV6-1, the J gene TRBJ1-1; the D is unclear. The ends were cut back, 7 bases at V and 0 bases at J, with 12 bases in the middle. The CDR3 is made up of 14 amino acids. Germline V gene lookup returns CDR1 MNHNS and CDR2 SASEGT. The DNA for the CDR3 is TGTGCCAGCATCCGAAGCGTCATGAACACTGAAGCTTTCTTT. This encodes CASIRSVMNTEAFF.

The J gene is TRBJ2-7, the V gene TRBV9; perhaps TRBD2 as D (7 bases). V dropped 4 bases and J dropped 2 bases, with 16 bases sitting between them. Germline V CDR1 and CDR2: SGDLS, YYNGEE. CDR3 length: 15 amino acids. CDR3 in DNA: TGTGCCAGCAGCCGGGGAGGGGCAGGGGCCTACGAGCAGTACTTC. It codes for CASSRGGAGAYEQYF.

The chain has TRBV19 and TRBJ2-7; no firm D call. Germline V lookup: CDR1 LNHDA, CDR2 SQIVND (reference sequence). This CDR3 region has 13 residues. Trimming took off 5 bases at V and 6 bases at J, with 14 bases between the two ends. The CDR3 bases are TGTGCCAGTAGTCTAGGGTTCGGTCGCGAGCAGTACTTC. Its protein is CASSLGFGREQYF.

The chain combines TRBV25-1 with TRBJ2-7; the D gene is possibly TRBD1 (5 bases). This CDR3 comprises 13 residues. Germline-derived CDR1 and CDR2 are MGHDK and SYGVNS. Between the trimmed V and J ends, which lost 4 bases and 1 base, there was a span of 8 bases. The CDR3 region is CASSVTGSYEQYF. The CDR3 coding sequence is TGTGCCAGCAGTGTAACAGGTTCCTACGAGCAGTACTTC.